Each of the 27 T cell receptor beta chains below was sequenced from the same sample in a study of blood T cell repertoires in COVID-19. Profiling relied on immunoSEQ multiplex PCR, and the TCRdb table lists in-frame clones only, not all of them. The sample yields 250,000 to 300,000 clones, about nine tenths seen once. The sample taken for sequencing was PBMCs or T cells enriched from blood (not recorded which). Every receptor here comes from a man aged 18 to 30 who had recovered from COVID-19.

The chain is built from TRBV28 and TRBJ1-5, with D perhaps TRBD1 (6 bases). The V gene lost 6 bases and the J gene lost 5 bases, with 8 bases spanning the gap. Germline CDR1 is MDHEN and CDR2 is SYDVKM. The CDR3 runs to 12 residues. The CDR3 DNA is TGTGCCAGCAGGGACAGCTATCAGCCCCAGCATTTT. Encoded protein: CASRDSYQPQHF.

The rearrangement uses TRBV11-2 and TRBJ1-2; tentatively, D is TRBD1 (5 bases). V lost 4 bases to trimming and J lost 4 bases, with 19 bases between them. The CDR3 spans 16 residues. CDR1 is SGHAT and CDR2 is FQNNGV in the germline V gene. CDR3 sequence (DNA): TGTGCCAGCAGCTCAACTCTGGGGGACTCATTCTATGGCTACACCTTC. Translation: CASSSTLGDSFYGYTF.

V usage is TRBV5-8 and J usage is TRBJ1-5, with D maybe TRBD1 (5 bases). The CDR3 spans 15 residues. Trimming shortened V by 0 bases and J by 4 bases, and 11 bases separated the two germline ends. From germline, CDR1 is SGHTS and CDR2 YDEGEE. This chain's CDR3 is CASSLGLGTNQPQHF. Written as DNA, the CDR3 is TGTGCCAGCAGCTTGGGATTAGGGACTAATCAGCCCCAGCATTTT.

This clone occurred a few times. This chain uses TRBV7-9 with TRBJ2-5; 7 bases match TRBD2. This CDR3 is built from 18 residues. The germline gives CDR1 SEHNR, CDR2 FQNEAQ (reference sequence). Trimming cost V 5 bases and J 0 bases; bases outside gene matches: 15. The CDR3 loop is CASSPLTATSLYQETQYF. CDR3 coding DNA: TGTGCCAGCAGCCCCTTAACCGCGACTAGCTTGTACCAAGAGACCCAGTACTTC.

The V gene is TRBV13, the J gene TRBJ1-5, with D unresolved. CDR1 and CDR2 (germline): PRHDT, FYEKMQ (reference sequence). The ends were cut back, 2 bases at V and 0 bases at J, with 14 bases in the middle. There are 17 residues in the CDR3. CDR3 protein: CASSLSHGAGSNQPQHF. The CDR3 coding sequence is TGTGCCAGCAGCTTATCCCACGGTGCTGGTAGCAATCAGCCCCAGCATTTT. Full variable domain (outside the CDR3, taken from reference TRBV13 and TRBJ1-5): AAGVIQSPRHLIKEKRETATLKCYPIPRHDTVYWYQQGPGQDPQFLISFYEKMQSDKGSIPDRFSAQQFSDYHSELNMSSLELGDSALYFCASSLSHGAGSNQPQHFGDGTRLSIL.

The rearrangement uses TRBV23-1 and TRBJ2-3; D possibly corresponds to TRBD2 (6 bases). TRBV23-1 is recorded as an ORF, its role being uncertain. This CDR3 region has 13 residues. The V and J ends lost 4 bases and 5 bases respectively, with 10 bases between them. The CDR3 DNA is TGCGCCAGCAGTCCTCCCGGGGGAGATACGCAGTATTTT. Its translation: CASSPPGGDTQYF.

The chain is built from TRBV10-3 and TRBJ2-1; 10 positions agree with TRBD2. Germline V gene data show CDR1 as ENHRY and CDR2 as SYGVKD. This CDR3 spans 16 amino acids. J was trimmed by 4 bases and V by 6 bases; bases with no gene match: 9. The CDR3 DNA sequence: TGTGCCATCAGGGCTGGGAAAGCGGGAGGGTACAATGAGCAGTTCTTC. Its translation is CAIRAGKAGGYNEQFF.

In the case of this clone: Mismatch with germline at one junction end may stem from a read error. This chain links TRBV3-1 (or the pseudogene TRBV3-2) with TRBJ1-1; 7 bases line up with TRBD1. Looked up from germline, CDR1 is LGHDT and CDR2 is YNNKEL (reference sequence). CDR3 length: 14 residues. CDR3 nucleotide sequence: TGTGCCAGTAGCCGGTCGACAGGGCGGACTGAAGCTTTCTTT. It specifies CASSRSTGRTEAFF.

This clone was counted between two and nine times. The chain couples TRBV27 to TRBJ2-6; 12 positions match TRBD1. The CDR3 sequence is 17 residues long. V shed 6 bases, J shed 3 bases, and the junction held 6 bases outside the gene matches. Germline V CDR1 and CDR2: MNHEY, SMNVEV (reference sequence). CDR3 bases: TGTGCCAGCAGGGTGGGACAGGGGGCTATTGGGGCCAACGTCCTGACTTTC. Translating gives CASRVGQGAIGANVLTF.

The chain couples TRBV27 to TRBJ2-7; maybe TRBD1 (6 bases). The CDR3 contains 15 residues. Germline CDR1 MNHEY, CDR2 SMNVEV (reference sequence). The germline V and J ends were trimmed by 4 bases and 5 bases, with 18 bases remaining between them. The CDR3 sequence: CASSSGVEGSNEQYF. For the CDR3, the DNA is TGTGCCAGCAGTTCAGGGGTTGAGGGGTCTAACGAGCAGTACTTC.

In the case of this clone: At one boundary the junction diverges from the germline segment, which might be a read error. This same CDR3 is encoded by further DNA sequences in the sample. This chain joins TRBV7-9 and TRBJ1-6; TRBD1 is a possible D gene (5 bases). The CDR3 has 17 amino acids. Germline CDR1 and CDR2: SEHNR and FQNEAQ (reference sequence). CDR3 DNA sequence: TGCGCCAGCCCCCCCCACGACCGGGGGGGAGTAAATTCACCCCTCCACTTT. Translating it yields CASPPHDRGGVNSPLHF.

This chain links TRBV10-3 with TRBJ1-2; 8 positions match TRBD1. Trimming at V came to 0 bases and at J to 4 bases, leaving 4 bases not matched to a gene. The CDR3 has 15 residues. The V gene's germline CDR1 is ENHRY and CDR2 SYGVKD. CDR3 DNA: TGTGCCATCAGTGAGTCCCAGGGGGCGAGCTATGGCTACACCTTC. Translation: CAISESQGASYGYTF.

This chain links TRBV19 with TRBJ2-2; D is perhaps TRBD1 (6 bases). V lost 10 bases, J lost 4 bases, and 16 bases lay in between. The CDR3 covers 14 residues. The germline V gene has CDR1 LNHDA and CDR2 SQIVND (reference sequence). The CDR3 region is CATTLGAVTGELFF. CDR3 sequence (DNA): TGTGCCACGACGCTGGGGGCGGTCACCGGGGAGCTGTTTTTT.

This clone came up a few times. The V call is TRBV4-1, the J call TRBJ2-1; D uncertain. The CDR3 contains 14 residues. Germline V lookup: CDR1 MGHRA, CDR2 YSYEKL. Trimming took off 4 bases at V and 5 bases at J, with 12 bases between the two ends. The CDR3 DNA is TGCGCCAGCAGCCCGGTCTATCTGAACAATGAGCAGTTCTTC. Translating it yields CASSPVYLNNEQFF.

The genes are TRBV24-1 and TRBJ1-2; 9 nucleotides agree with TRBD1. The CDR3 is made up of 15 amino acids. V trimming: 5 bases; J trimming: 7 bases; junction bases outside the gene matches: 10. Germline V gene data show CDR1 as KGHDR and CDR2 as SFDVKD. The CDR3, as DNA: TGTGCCACCAGTGGTTCACAGGGGGCGACGGCTGGCTACACCTTC. Translated: CATSGSQGATAGYTF.

A single count supports this clone. The chain recombines TRBV18 with TRBJ2-1, with 13 nucleotides matching TRBD2. The CDR3 loop spans 18 amino acids. With V trimmed by 1 base and J by 9 bases, 12 bases remained unmatched. Germline V CDR1 and CDR2: KGHSH, LQKENI. Written as DNA, the CDR3 is TGTGCCAGCTCACCACAGGTCTTAACTAGCGGGGGGGCTGGTGAGCAGTTCTTC. This encodes CASSPQVLTSGGAGEQFF.

The chain carries TRBV5-1 and TRBJ2-1; 9 bases match TRBD1. Germline CDR1 and CDR2: SGHRS and YFSETQ. Trimming took 3 bases from V and 7 from J; bases not matched to a gene: 11. The CDR3 runs to 16 residues. The CDR3 reads CASSSTIPGQGNEQFF. In DNA form, the CDR3 reads TGCGCCAGCAGCTCGACAATCCCGGGACAGGGAAATGAGCAGTTCTTC.

The gene calls are TRBV5-6 and TRBJ1-1; a possible D gene is TRBD1 (5 bases). CDR1 and CDR2 from the germline V gene are SGHDT and YYEEEE. V was pared by 5 bases and J by 3 bases, with 11 bases between. CDR3 length: 13 residues. The CDR3 loop reads CASRPDSDTEAFF. The CDR3 region has the DNA TGTGCCAGCAGACCCGACAGTGACACTGAAGCTTTCTTT.

The chain uses TRBV27 and TRBJ1-3, with D perhaps TRBD1 (5 bases). The germline CDR1 and CDR2 sequences are MNHEY and SMNVEV (reference sequence). V lost 6 bases, J lost 1 base, and 19 bases lay in between. The CDR3 spans 17 residues. In DNA form, the CDR3 reads TGTGCCAGCAGCCGGGATCCGCGGGGGGAATCTGGAAACACCATATATTTT. Translating it yields CASSRDPRGESGNTIYF.

The sample holds a few counts of this clone. V usage is TRBV7-8 and J usage is TRBJ1-2; 7 bases are shared with TRBD1. Looked up from germline, CDR1 is SGHVS and CDR2 is FQNEAQ. With 4 bases clipped from V and 4 bases from J, the junction kept 9 bases outside the gene matches. The CDR3 is made up of 15 amino acids. The CDR3 here is CASSSQGQAGYGYTF. CDR3 DNA sequence: TGTGCCAGCAGCTCCCAAGGACAGGCTGGCTATGGCTACACCTTC.

This clone came up a few times. The chain uses TRBV5-4 and TRBJ1-1; TRBD1 might be the D (5 bases). This CDR3 region has 15 residues. V lost 4 bases to trimming and J lost 0 bases, with 13 bases between them. The V gene's germline CDR1 is SGHNT and CDR2 YYREEE (reference sequence). CDR3 sequence: CASSQGAGVNTEAFF. The DNA for the CDR3 is TGTGCCAGCAGCCAAGGGGCGGGGGTGAACACTGAAGCTTTCTTT. Filled out from reference TRBV5-4 and TRBJ1-1, the complete variable domain reads ETGVTQSPTHLIKTRGQQVTLRCSSQSGHNTVSWYQQALGQGPQFIFQYYREEENGRGNFPPRFSGLQFPNYSSELNVNALELDDSALYLCASSQGAGVNTEAFFGQGTRLTVV.

V and J are TRBV5-1 and TRBJ2-1; TRBD2 aligns across 13 bases. The V and J ends lost 4 bases and 7 bases, in that order; junction bases with no gene match: 14. Germline lookup yields CDR1 SGHRS and CDR2 YFSETQ. CDR3 size: 18 residues. CDR3 loop: CASSARWGLAGRGNEQFF. The CDR3 DNA reads as TGCGCCAGCAGCGCCCGCTGGGGACTAGCGGGGCGGGGGAATGAGCAGTTCTTC.

The V and J genes are TRBV7-3 and TRBJ2-2; the D gene is possibly TRBD2 (5 bases). The CDR3 totals 13 residues. V shed 8 bases and J shed 4 bases, with 11 bases lying between them. The germline V gene encodes CDR1 SGHTA and CDR2 FQGTGA. As DNA, the CDR3 is TGTGCCAGCGGAGGAGGTAGCACCGGGGAGCTGTTTTTT. Translated: CASGGGSTGELFF. Using reference TRBV7-3 and TRBJ2-2 for the parts outside the CDR3, the full variable domain is GAGVSQTPSNKVTEKGKYVELRCDPISGHTALYWYRQSLGQGPEFLIYFQGTGAADDSGLPNDRFFAVRPEGSVSTLKIQRTERGDSAVYLCASGGGSTGELFFGEGSRLTVL.

The rearrangement joins TRBV12-5 to TRBJ2-3; 9 bases map to TRBD2. The CDR3 has 16 residues. Germline CDR1 is LGHNT and CDR2 is FRNRAP. The J segment lost 0 bases and the V segment lost 5 bases, leaving 6 bases of the junction unmatched. CDR3 protein: CASGTSTSGSTDTQYF. In DNA form, the CDR3 reads TGTGCTAGTGGTACCTCGACTAGCGGTAGCACAGATACGCAGTATTTT.

The chain uses TRBV4-2 and TRBJ2-3; the D gene is possibly TRBD2 (7 bases). The CDR3 runs 16 residues. Germline values: CDR1 LGHNA, CDR2 YNFKEQ. The V gene lost 4 bases and the J gene lost 3 bases, with 17 bases spanning the gap. DNA for the CDR3: TGTGCCAGCAGCCCAGGTGCGGGGGCGCATACAGATACGCAGTATTTT. Amino acids: CASSPGAGAHTDTQYF.

The V gene is TRBV28, the J gene TRBJ2-7; a weak D match, TRBD2 (6 bases). Trimming removed 4 bases at V and 3 bases at J, with 10 bases between. Germline V lookup: CDR1 MDHEN, CDR2 SYDVKM. The CDR3 has 13 residues. The DNA of the CDR3 is TGTGCCAGCAGTTACCCGGAGGGCTACGAGCAGTACTTC. Protein product: CASSYPEGYEQYF. The full variable domain, completed using reference TRBV28 and TRBJ2-7, is DVKVTQSSRYLVKRTGEKVFLECVQDMDHENMFWYRQDPGLGLRLIYFSYDVKMKEKGDIPEGYSVSREKKERFSLILESASTNQTSMYLCASSYPEGYEQYFGPGTRLTVT.

The rearrangement uses TRBV10-3 and TRBJ2-3; 8 bases fit TRBD2. V gave up 11 bases and J gave up 1 base; unmatched junction bases: 11. The CDR3 loop spans 15 amino acids. CDR1 ENHRY and CDR2 SYGVKD come from the germline V gene. As DNA, the CDR3 is TGTGCCGCTGACGGGGGGGGCCAACGCACAGATACGCAGTATTTT. This translates into CAADGGGQRTDTQYF.